This T cell receptor (beta chain) was recovered during a study of cytomegalovirus exposure and HLA in healthy donors. Comments on this clone: The junction departs from germline at one end; a sequencing error may be responsible.

The PCR contained 60 Vbeta and 13 Jbeta primers. The method was immunoSEQ multiplex PCR; TCRdb's version includes in-frame clones alone and lacks a portion of them. This table holds tens of thousands of clones, around 85% found once. The material sequenced was PBMCs. The receptor's source is a man between 45 and 60 years old in good health and CMV-seronegative.

CDR3 DNA sequence: TGTTCCAGCCGCGGGGTGGGCACCGGGGAGCTGTTTTTT. As protein: CSSRGVGTGELFF. This chain joins TRBV7-9 and TRBJ2-2; the D gene is possibly TRBD2 (6 bases). This CDR3 contains 13 residues. Germline V gives CDR1 SEHNR, CDR2 FQNEAQ (reference sequence).